The rows below give T cell receptor beta chains drawn from one sample of a study of low-dose radiotherapy and immunotherapy resistance in tumors. From the reads, TCRdb called clonotypes with MiXCR, one entry per CDR3 protein. The sample has about 39,000 distinct CDR3 sequences; 30% to 35% are singletons. This specimen consisted of PBMCs, obtained before treatment. Source of these receptors: a male donor with gallbladder cancer. CDR3s include the opening cysteine and the closing phenylalanine or tryptophan. D genes are given only for firm matches. Not every row has a clone size; where given, it reads once, few, many or a size class.

CDR3 DNA	CDR3 protein	V gene	J gene	D gene	clone size	CDR3 length
TGCGCCAGCAGCTTGGATGGGAGCACTGAAGCTTTCTTT	CASSLDGSTEAFF	TRBV5-1	TRBJ1-1	.	.	13
TGTGCCAGCAGCCGCCAGGGGAAGGTCCAAGAGACCCAGTACTTC	CASSRQGKVQETQYF	TRBV3-1	TRBJ2-5	.	many	15
TGTGCCAGCTCACCCAGGGAGGGGAACACTGAAGCTTTCTTT	CASSPREGNTEAFF	TRBV18	TRBJ1-1	.	once	14
TGTGCCAGCTCACCAGTGGGCAGCTCTGGGGCCAACGTCCTGACTTTC	CASSPVGSSGANVLTF	TRBV18	TRBJ2-6	.	.	16
TGCGCCAGCAGCCAAGTTCACGGACTTCGTCAAGAGACCCAGTACTTC	CASSQVHGLRQETQYF	TRBV4-1	TRBJ2-5	.	many	16
TGTGCCAGTAGTATAGCCGGGACAGGGGACTACGAGCAGTACTTC	CASSIAGTGDYEQYF	TRBV19	TRBJ2-7	TRBD1	many	15
TGTGCCAGCAGCCATAGCACGAAAGATACGCAGTATTTT	CASSHSTKDTQYF	TRBV7-9	TRBJ2-3	.	many	13
TGTGCCAGCAGCTTGGGACTCGCGGATACGCAGTATTTT	CASSLGLADTQYF	TRBV7-6	TRBJ2-3	.	many	13
TGCAGTGCTAGAGGTTGGGGCCAGGCGCACTACGAGCAGTACTTC	CSARGWGQAHYEQYF	TRBV20-1	TRBJ2-7	.	few	15
TGCAGCGTTGAAGGGCTAGCGGGAACATCCTACGAGCAGTACTTC	CSVEGLAGTSYEQYF	TRBV29-1	TRBJ2-7	TRBD2	many	15
TGTGCCAGCAGTTACTCATCGGGAGGGAGCTATGAGCAGTTCTTC	CASSYSSGGSYEQFF	TRBV6-5	TRBJ2-1	TRBD2	.	15
TGTGCCAGCAGTGAACGGGGGAGCTCCTACAATGAGCAGTTCTTC	CASSERGSSYNEQFF	TRBV6-2/TRBV6-3	TRBJ2-1	.	many	15
TGTGCCAGCAGCCCACCGGGGGGGCCCTACAATGAGCAGTTCTTC	CASSPPGGPYNEQFF	TRBV13	TRBJ2-1	TRBD2	.	15
TGCGCCAGCAGTCCCCCGACCCGGACAGGGGGAACAGATACGCAGTATTTT	CASSPPTRTGGTDTQYF	TRBV23-1	TRBJ2-3	TRBD1	many	17
TGTGCCAGCAGCACACCTGGGGACAGGGGGACCTCACGGACCCAGTACTTC	CASSTPGDRGTSRTQYF	TRBV7-2	TRBJ2-5	TRBD1	medium-sized	17
TGCAGTGCTAGAGATTACCTTCCCAGCAAAGATACGCAGTATTTT	CSARDYLPSKDTQYF	TRBV20-1	TRBJ2-3	.	.	15
TGTGCCATCAGGTCGGACGGCATCACTGAAGCTTTCTTT	CAIRSDGITEAFF	TRBV10-3	TRBJ1-1	.	.	13
TGTGCCAGCAGTGAAGGGGCGGGCAATCAGCCCCAGCATTTT	CASSEGAGNQPQHF	TRBV2	TRBJ1-5	.	.	14
TGTGCCAGCTCACCCCAGGTGGGGTACAATGAGCAGTTCTTC	CASSPQVGYNEQFF	TRBV18	TRBJ2-1	.	many	14
TGTGCCAGCAGCGTAGAGGGGGGCCAAGAGACCCAGTACTTC	CASSVEGGQETQYF	TRBV9	TRBJ2-5	.	few	14
TGTGCCAGCAGCTTAAGGAGCGGAAGTGGGGCCAACGTCCTGACTTTC	CASSLRSGSGANVLTF	TRBV7-2	TRBJ2-6	.	many	16
TGTGCCAGCAGCCGTGCGGGGGCCGGCCACTACGAGCAGTACTTC	CASSRAGAGHYEQYF	TRBV5-4	TRBJ2-7	.	few	15
TGTGCCAGCAGCCTAAATCCTTTTCGCACCGGGGAGCTGTTTTTT	CASSLNPFRTGELFF	TRBV7-3	TRBJ2-2	.	many	15
TGCGCCAGCAGCTTGAGCCCAGTGCTTAGCACAGATACGCAGTATTTT	CASSLSPVLSTDTQYF	TRBV5-1	TRBJ2-3	.	.	16
TGTGCCAGCAGCCCCGCCGGGACGGAGAGCCTATACGGCTACACCTTC	CASSPAGTESLYGYTF	TRBV28	TRBJ1-2	.	few	16
TGTGCCAGCAGCTCCGGCGGAGGGTCTTGGCATCAGCCCCAGCATTTT	CASSSGGGSWHQPQHF	TRBV13	TRBJ1-5	.	few	16
TGTGCCAGCAGCCTTAGCGGGGGCTACAATGAGCAGTTCTTC	CASSLSGGYNEQFF	TRBV7-9	TRBJ2-1	TRBD2	many	14
TGTGCCAGCAGTGAAGGAATTCCCCCCTACGAGCAGTACTTC	CASSEGIPPYEQYF	TRBV2	TRBJ2-7	.	few	14
TGTGCCAGCAGCTTAGCTGAGATTGGGAGTCAAGAGACCCAGTACTTC	CASSLAEIGSQETQYF	TRBV7-8	TRBJ2-5	.	few	16
TGTGCCAGCAGCTCCCCAGGGTTGGAGCAGTACTTC	CASSSPGLEQYF	TRBV9	TRBJ2-7	.	many	12
TGCAGTGCTCACCAAGGGACCCTCGGTGGTGAAGCTTTCTTT	CSAHQGTLGGEAFF	TRBV20-1	TRBJ1-1	.	many	14
TGCGCCAGCAGTCACCCGGGGGGGGAGGACACAGATACGCAGTATTTT	CASSHPGGEDTDTQYF	TRBV23-1	TRBJ2-3	TRBD2	.	16
TGTGCCAGCAGTTCATGGCTCAGACTAGCCGATGCGAACACCGGGGAGCTGTTTTTT	CASSSWLRLADANTGELFF	TRBV12-3/TRBV12-4	TRBJ2-2	TRBD2	many	19
TGTGCCAGCAGTCCGACTGGTCCAGATACGCAGTATTTT	CASSPTGPDTQYF	TRBV6-5	TRBJ2-3	.	many	13
TGTGCCAGCCCACGAAATTTGGGGGACAATGAGCAGTTCTTC	CASPRNLGDNEQFF	TRBV28	TRBJ2-1	.	many	14
TGCAGTGCTAGAGCCCTCCTTGGTCGGGGGGCCACTTACAATGAGCAGTTCTTC	CSARALLGRGATYNEQFF	TRBV20-1	TRBJ2-1	.	many	18
TGTGCCACCAGCAGAGATCAGAGGCGAGATCAGCCCCAGCATTTT	CATSRDQRRDQPQHF	TRBV15	TRBJ1-5	.	many	15
TGTGCCAGCAGTTCCCCTTCTGAAGCTTTCTTT	CASSSPSEAFF	TRBV6-5	TRBJ1-1	.	.	11
TGTGCCAGTAGTGTCCGCCCGGGGGGCATTAGGCCCCAGCATTTT	CASSVRPGGIRPQHF	TRBV19	TRBJ1-5	.	many	15
TGTGCCAGCAGCTTAGGGAACATAGCGAGCACAGATACGCAGTATTTT	CASSLGNIASTDTQYF	TRBV7-8	TRBJ2-3	.	many	16
TGTGCCAGCACTGCTGACAGGGGCGGTAGAAATGAGCAGTTCTTC	CASTADRGGRNEQFF	TRBV6-2/TRBV6-3	TRBJ2-1	TRBD1	.	15
TGTGCCAGCTCCCCCATGGGGGGGGCCTTGAGAGGCTACACCTTC	CASSPMGGALRGYTF	TRBV12-3/TRBV12-4	TRBJ1-2	.	many	15
TGTGCCAGCAGCCATCTCGGGACAGGGGATGGAGAGACCCAGTACTTC	CASSHLGTGDGETQYF	TRBV3-1	TRBJ2-5	TRBD1	.	16
TGTGCCAGCAGTACATCCTGGGAGGGGGCGCGGACTGAAGCTTTCTTT	CASSTSWEGARTEAFF	TRBV27	TRBJ1-1	TRBD1	many	16
TGTGCCAGCAGCCTAACCACTAGCGGGGCCTACGAGCAGTACTTC	CASSLTTSGAYEQYF	TRBV28	TRBJ2-7	TRBD2	medium-sized	15
TGTGCCAGCAGTCCGACAGGGCTCACAGATACGCAGTATTTT	CASSPTGLTDTQYF	TRBV27	TRBJ2-3	TRBD1	.	14
TGCGCCAGCAGTGAAGCTAGCGGGAGGCTGTTCTTC	CASSEASGRLFF	TRBV10-1	TRBJ2-1	TRBD2	many	12
TGTGCCAGCAGACGCCACAGCAATCAGCCCCAGCATTTT	CASRRHSNQPQHF	TRBV12-3/TRBV12-4	TRBJ1-5	.	.	13
TGTGCCAGCAGTCTCGGGACTAGCGGAGCGCGGGGGACCGGGGAGCTGTTTTTT	CASSLGTSGARGTGELFF	TRBV25-1	TRBJ2-2	TRBD2	many	18
TGTGCCAGCAGCGGGCTGGTGTTTGGAGATACGCAGTATTTT	CASSGLVFGDTQYF	TRBV6-2/TRBV6-3	TRBJ2-3	.	.	14
TGTGCCAGCAGCTTACAGGGAGCAATTCAAGAGACCCAGTACTTC	CASSLQGAIQETQYF	TRBV11-2	TRBJ2-5	.	once	15
TGTGCCGGTAGCCAGGGTAGCGGGAGTGTAAATGAGCAGTTCTTC	CAGSQGSGSVNEQFF	TRBV27	TRBJ2-1	TRBD2	.	15
TGTGCCAGCAGCTTCCCATCCGGGACAGGGTACTTC	CASSFPSGTGYF	TRBV7-9	TRBJ2-7	TRBD1	many	12
TGTGCCAGCAGGGACAGGGGCGACAATGAGCAGTTCTTC	CASRDRGDNEQFF	TRBV11-3	TRBJ2-1	TRBD1	.	13
TGTGCCAGCAGCCAAGATCTTGTTGTTGCCTACTCCTATAATTCACCCCTCCACTTT	CASSQDLVVAYSYNSPLHF	TRBV3-1	TRBJ1-6	.	many	19
TGTGCCAGCACCTGGACAGGGGGCTACACCTTC	CASTWTGGYTF	TRBV28	TRBJ1-2	TRBD1	few	11
TGCGCCAGCAGCTTGGCCGGGGGGTCAACTAATGAAAAACTGTTTTTT	CASSLAGGSTNEKLFF	TRBV5-1	TRBJ1-4	.	many	16
TGTGCCAGCAGTCCCGGACAGGGTTCCGTCTATGGCTACACCTTC	CASSPGQGSVYGYTF	TRBV12-3/TRBV12-4	TRBJ1-2	TRBD1	many	15
TGTGCCAGCAAGGCAGGGGGCTTCCCCGAAGCTTTCTTT	CASKAGGFPEAFF	TRBV2	TRBJ1-1	TRBD1	.	13